The entry that follows covers one T cell receptor beta chain sequence. Its target is not known. Assay used: immunoSEQ multiplex PCR; TCRdb lists only in-frame clones, some missing. Of roughly 64,000 clones in the sample, about four fifths are singletons; the top ten hold roughly 4.8%. The V end lost 0 bases, the J end lost 2 bases, and 7 bases lay between the germline ends. CDR1 MNHEY and CDR2 SVGAGI come from the germline V gene. The CDR3 runs 14 residues. This record belongs to a study of T cells in localized non-small cell lung cancer. Study results and caveats: Appearing in adjacent lung were a median approximately 57 of the top 100 tumor clones. Greater blood T cell density accompanied longer overall survival. Exceeding tumor, uninvolved adjacent lung had the highest T cell clonality.

The chain has TRBV6-5 and TRBJ1-2, with D unclear. This sample comprised PBMCs, obtained before any cancer treatment. The receptor was isolated from a man aged 40-75 years with stage II lung adenocarcinoma. The CDR3 protein is CASSYSGSNYGYTF. The CDR3 DNA reads as TGTGCCAGCAGTTACTCAGGGTCCAACTATGGCTACACCTTC.